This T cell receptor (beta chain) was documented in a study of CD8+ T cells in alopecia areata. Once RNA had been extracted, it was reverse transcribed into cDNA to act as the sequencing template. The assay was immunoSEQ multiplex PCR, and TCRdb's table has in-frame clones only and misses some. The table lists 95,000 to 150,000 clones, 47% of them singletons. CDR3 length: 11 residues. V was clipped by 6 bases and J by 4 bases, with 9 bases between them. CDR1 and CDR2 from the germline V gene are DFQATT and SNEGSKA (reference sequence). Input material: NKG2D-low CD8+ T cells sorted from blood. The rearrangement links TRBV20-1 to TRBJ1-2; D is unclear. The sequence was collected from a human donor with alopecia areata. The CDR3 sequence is CSAPPSYGYTF. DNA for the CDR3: TGCAGTGCACCTCCATCCTATGGCTACACCTTC.